The clone carrying this T cell receptor (beta chain) has a handful of counts. Its antigen is unidentified. V lost 3 bases to trimming and J lost 0 bases, with 9 bases between them. Germline loops: CDR1 GTSNPN, CDR2 SVGIG (reference sequence). The CDR3 covers 14 residues. PCR was performed using 60 Vbeta and 13 Jbeta primers. Using immunoSEQ multiplex PCR, the repertoire was profiled, and TCRdb retains in-frame clones only, with some absent. In the table there are 90,000 to 150,000 clones, over 70% of which are singletons. These data are taken from a study of cytomegalovirus exposure and HLA in healthy donors. Across the study: Among fewer than 500 genotyped donors, 65% to 90% fell in the Caucasian-associated ancestry cluster.

General study findings and limits: The number of N-insertions in an Asian-associated ancestry cluster was reportedly below the approximately 700-donor mean in a later analysis. Follow-up analysis seemed to connect common viral pathogens with several of the most significant clusters identified. Researchers had no immune exposure information except CMV serostatus available.

J is TRBJ2-1 and V is TRBV30; D unclear. This clonotype originated in a woman in her thirties or forties in good health and CMV-seropositive. The sequencing sample was made of PBMCs. The CDR3 nucleotides read TGTGCCTGGAGGGCCGACAACTCCTACAATGAGCAGTTCTTC. It specifies CAWRADNSYNEQFF.